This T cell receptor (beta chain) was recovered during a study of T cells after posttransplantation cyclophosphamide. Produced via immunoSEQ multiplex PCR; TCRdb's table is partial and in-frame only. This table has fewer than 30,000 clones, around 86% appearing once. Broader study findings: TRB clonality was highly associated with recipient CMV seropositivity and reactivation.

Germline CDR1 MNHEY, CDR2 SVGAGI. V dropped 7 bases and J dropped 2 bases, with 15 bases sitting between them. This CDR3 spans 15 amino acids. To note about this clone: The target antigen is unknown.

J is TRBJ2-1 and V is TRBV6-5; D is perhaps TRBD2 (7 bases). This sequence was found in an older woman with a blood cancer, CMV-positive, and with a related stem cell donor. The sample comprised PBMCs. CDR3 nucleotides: TGTGCCAGCAACCGTCGGGGGGACACCTACAATGAGCAGTTCTTC. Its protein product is CASNRRGDTYNEQFF.